Below are 5 T cell receptor beta chains sequenced from a single sample in a study of blood T cell repertoires in COVID-19. The table came from immunoSEQ multiplex PCR; TCRdb's copy has only in-frame clones and leaves some out. The sample lists about 23,000 clones, 90% to 95% occurring once. Sequencing was done on a sample of peripheral blood. The origin of the receptors is a woman in her fifties or sixties with active COVID-19.

The chain employs TRBV18 and TRBJ2-5; possibly TRBD1 for D (6 bases). Trimming left V 2 bases short and J 4 bases short, with 17 bases between. Germline lookup yields CDR1 KGHSH and CDR2 LQKENI. The CDR3 consists of 16 residues. CDR3 bases: TGTGCCAGCTCACCAGCTGTCGGTTTAGGGGGAGAGACCCAGTACTTC. It yields the protein CASSPAVGLGGETQYF. Complete variable domain (other parts from reference TRBV18 and TRBJ2-5): NAGVMQNPRHLVRRRGQEARLRCSPMKGHSHVYWYRQLPEEGLKFMVYLQKENIIDESGMPKERFSAEFPKEGPSILRIQQVVRGDSAAYFCASSPAVGLGGETQYFGPGTRLLVL.

This clone was counted a single time. The chain couples TRBV19 to TRBJ2-2, with 7 bases fitting TRBD1. The J segment lost 6 bases and the V segment lost 7 bases, leaving 8 bases of the junction unmatched. Germline values: CDR1 LNHDA, CDR2 SQIVND (reference sequence). CDR3 length equals 14 residues. Here the CDR3 reads CASKDRRGAGELFF. The CDR3 DNA sequence: TGTGCCAGTAAGGACAGGCGTGGAGCCGGGGAGCTGTTTTTT.

The chain recombines TRBV3-1 (or the pseudogene TRBV3-2) with TRBJ1-3; TRBD1 aligns across 7 bases. This CDR3 is built from 17 residues. The ends lost 3 bases at V and 0 bases at J; junction bases unmatched: 8. CDR1 and CDR2 (germline): LGHDT, YNNKEL (reference sequence). The CDR3 coding sequence is TGTGCCAGCAGCCATCCCCTTGACAGGGCCTCTGGAAACACCATATATTTT. Encoded protein: CASSHPLDRASGNTIYF.

Written as DNA, the CDR3 is TGTGCCAGCAGCTTAGGACAGGATAATTCACCCCTCCACTTT. Its translation: CASSLGQDNSPLHF. The chain is built from TRBV7-3 and TRBJ1-6, with 7 positions matching TRBD1. The V gene end was trimmed by 2 bases and the J gene end by 5 bases; junction bases not matched to a gene: 0. CDR1 is SGHTA and CDR2 is FQGTGA in the germline V gene. The CDR3 is 14 residues long.

The chain combines TRBV2 with TRBJ2-7; no clear D gene. This CDR3 has 13 amino acids. Per germline, CDR1 SNHLY and CDR2 FYNNEI. Deletions cut 4 bases from V and 3 bases from J, with 10 bases between. The chain's CDR3 is CASSGSPGYEQYF. The CDR3 coding sequence is TGTGCCAGCAGTGGTTCGCCCGGCTACGAGCAGTACTTC.